These 13 T cell receptor beta chains came from one sample sequenced in a study of CD8 T cells in Susac syndrome. RNA was extracted with the RNeasy kit, and a quantity of about 0.45 to 1 ug was reverse transcribed using random hexamers. TCRdb fed the immunoSEQ multiplex PCR reads into MiXCR, producing one record per CDR3 protein. The data show about 160,000 distinct CDR3 sequences, just over 90% seen once. Source material: CD4+ T cells from PBMCs. The receptor set was obtained from a human donor in good health.

This chain uses TRBV12-3 or TRBV12-4 with TRBJ1-2; D uncertain. Trimming stripped 3 bases from V and 1 base from J, with 9 bases between. The CDR3 length is 14 residues. The CDR3 reads CASSLQDVNYGYTF. In DNA form, the CDR3 reads TGTGCCAGCAGTTTGCAGGACGTTAACTATGGCTACACCTTC.

This clonotype was detected once. The V gene is TRBV18, the J gene TRBJ1-2, with a weak D call TRBD1 (6 bases). Trimming left V 3 bases short and J 4 bases short, with 18 bases between. The CDR3 loop spans 16 amino acids. CDR1 KGHSH and CDR2 LQKENI come from the germline V gene. The CDR3, as DNA: TGTGCCAGCTCACCTCCCGGACAGCCTCCGAGCTATGGCTACACCTTC. Translating gives CASSPPGQPPSYGYTF. The variable domain in full, completed from reference TRBV18 and TRBJ1-2, reads NAGVMQNPRHLVRRRGQEARLRCSPMKGHSHVYWYRQLPEEGLKFMVYLQKENIIDESGMPKERFSAEFPKEGPSILRIQQVVRGDSAAYFCASSPPGQPPSYGYTFGSGTRLTVV.

The V call is TRBV2, the J call TRBJ1-2; D call uncertain. Germline V gene sequence: CDR1 SNHLY, CDR2 FYNNEI. This CDR3 contains 12 residues. V lost 4 bases and J lost 3, with 6 bases in between. The CDR3: CASSVVDYGYTF. The CDR3, as DNA: TGTGCCAGCAGTGTCGTAGACTATGGCTACACCTTC.

This clonotype was observed a single time. The rearrangement links TRBV5-1 to TRBJ2-3; 10 bases are shared with TRBD2. V lost 1 base and J lost 4; bases outside the gene matches: 0. Germline loops: CDR1 SGHRS, CDR2 YFSETQ. The CDR3 length is 14 residues. The CDR3 loop reads CASSLTSGADTQYF. CDR3 bases: TGCGCCAGCAGCTTGACTAGCGGGGCAGATACGCAGTATTTT. The full variable domain, its missing parts supplied by reference TRBV5-1 and TRBJ2-3, is KAGVTQTPRYLIKTRGQQVTLSCSPISGHRSVSWYQQTPGQGLQFLFEYFSETQRNKGNFPGRFSGRQFSNSRSEMNVSTLELGDSALYLCASSLTSGADTQYFGPGTRLTVL.

This chain uses TRBV12-3 or TRBV12-4 with TRBJ2-3, with a possible D match to TRBD1 (5 bases). Trimming removed 9 bases at V and 0 bases at J, with 16 bases between. The CDR3 covers 15 residues. Written as DNA, the CDR3 is TGTGCCAGTCAGCTACAGGAGACTAGCACAGATACGCAGTATTTT. Encoded protein: CASQLQETSTDTQYF.

This chain uses TRBV12-5 with TRBJ2-3, with 8 bases identical to TRBD1. The germline V gene has CDR1 LGHNT and CDR2 FRNRAP. J was trimmed by 4 bases and V by 3 bases; bases with no gene match: 6. CDR3 size: 15 residues. CDR3 coding DNA: TGTGCTAGTGGTTTAGCAGGGGGCTTCGCAGATACGCAGTATTTT. Protein product: CASGLAGGFADTQYF.

The rearrangement joins TRBV10-3 to TRBJ2-1; TRBD1 matches 7 bases. The CDR3 consists of 14 residues. Germline CDR1 reads ENHRY; CDR2 reads SYGVKD. J was trimmed by 7 bases and V by 5 bases; bases with no gene match: 8. The DNA of the CDR3 is TGTGCCATCAGTACCCCGGGACAGTGGAATGAGCAGTTCTTC. It encodes CAISTPGQWNEQFF.

This chain joins TRBV4-2 and TRBJ1-5; D is ambiguous. From germline, CDR1 is LGHNA and CDR2 YNFKEQ. This CDR3 is built from 14 residues. V was cut by 5 bases and J by 0 bases, with 8 bases left in between. CDR3 sequence reads: CASSAGYSNQPQHF. CDR3 DNA sequence: TGTGCCAGCAGCGCAGGTTATAGCAATCAGCCCCAGCATTTT.

The V gene is TRBV2, the J gene TRBJ2-7, with a tentative D call TRBD1 (6 bases). Germline CDR1 reads SNHLY; CDR2 reads FYNNEI. V was shortened by 3 bases and J by 5 bases, with 8 bases between the two germline ends. The CDR3 is 12 residues long. DNA of the CDR3: TGTGCCAGCAGTGACAGGGGTCACGAGCAGTACTTC. As protein: CASSDRGHEQYF. Full variable domain (outside the CDR3, taken from reference TRBV2 and TRBJ2-7): EPEVTQTPSHQVTQMGQEVILRCVPISNHLYFYWYRQILGQKVEFLVSFYNNEISEKSEIFDDQFSVERPDGSNFTLKIRSTKLEDSAMYFCASSDRGHEQYFGPGTRLTVT.

The sample holds one count of this clonotype. The V call is TRBV19, the J call TRBJ1-1; TRBD1 aligns across 8 bases. The CDR3 extends over 14 amino acids. V lost 5 bases, J lost 10 bases, and 12 bases stayed unmatched. The germline V gene has CDR1 LNHDA and CDR2 SQIVND (reference sequence). The CDR3 DNA reads as TGTGCCAGTAGTTTCGGGCAGGGGGCCCTGAGAGCTTTCTTT. Amino acids: CASSFGQGALRAFF.

The rearrangement uses TRBV5-6 and TRBJ2-3, with D unresolved. The V end was cut by 4 bases, the J end by 3 bases, with 3 bases between. This CDR3 has 11 residues. From germline, CDR1 is SGHDT and CDR2 YYEEEE. The CDR3 protein is CASSKTDTQYF. CDR3 coding DNA: TGTGCCAGCAGCAAGACAGATACGCAGTATTTT.

The rearrangement links TRBV15 to TRBJ2-5; TRBD2 agrees at 8 bases. There are 16 residues in the CDR3. Germline values: CDR1 LNHNV, CDR2 YYDKDF (reference sequence). With V trimmed by 0 bases and J by 5 bases, 8 bases remained unmatched. This chain's CDR3 is CATSRDRPASGETQYF. Here the CDR3 DNA reads TGTGCCACCAGCAGAGATCGGCCGGCTAGCGGGGAGACCCAGTACTTC.

The CDR3 coding sequence is TGTGCCAGCAGCGAAAAGGGGGTCCGTCTTGAAGCTTTCTTT. Residues: CASSEKGVRLEAFF. The chain is built from TRBV3-1 and TRBJ1-1; maybe TRBD1 (6 bases). CDR3 length equals 14 residues. V was cut by 5 bases and J by 7 bases, with 17 bases left in between. The V gene's germline CDR1 is LGHDT and CDR2 YNNKEL (reference sequence). The variable domain in full, with the rest retrieved from reference TRBV3-1 and TRBJ1-1, is DTAVSQTPKYLVTQMGNDKSIKCEQNLGHDTMYWYKQDSKKFLKIMFSYNNKELIINETVPNRFSPKSPDKAHLNLHINSLELGDSAVYFCASSEKGVRLEAFFGQGTRLTVV.